The 22 T cell receptor beta chains below were found in one sample sequenced in a study of T cell repertoires in cytomegalovirus infection (dated by TCRdb to between 2019 and 2020). No antigen has been assigned to these receptors. Sequencing used an Illumina HiSeq 1500. TCRdb reprocessing: public reads trimmed at Q25 with fastp, clones called with MiXCR, in-frame beta chains kept. Rows with a matching CDR3 protein are joined into one entry that keeps the most common DNA and genes. The sample data list roughly 220,000 distinct CDR3 sequences, and roughly 34% of these were observed just once. The ten most abundant clones make up over 45% of the sample. The meaning of the sample's treatment or condition label: in vitro stimulation with specific CMV peptide epitopes to enrich CMV-specific T cells. Sequenced here: CD8+ T cells from cultured PBMCs, sampled from culture after CMV antigen stimulation. All receptors derive from a human donor in good health (CMV status not recorded). Some clones in this sample may be carry-over from other donors' samples.

V and J are TRBV27 and TRBJ2-1; no definite D call. The length of the CDR3 is 16 residues. Germline V gives CDR1 MNHEY, CDR2 SMNVEV (reference sequence). With 4 bases removed from V and 5 bases from J, the gap between germline ends came to 18 bases. DNA for the CDR3: TGTGCCAGCAGTTCCGATTGGCGGATAAGACACAATGAGCAGTTCTTC. Translating it yields CASSSDWRIRHNEQFF.

This chain uses TRBV7-3 with TRBJ1-2; D perhaps matches TRBD1 (6 bases). Germline-derived CDR1 and CDR2 are SGHTA and FQGTGA. Trimming removed 5 bases from V and 8 bases from J, with 12 bases in between. The CDR3 sequence is 12 residues long. CDR3 residues: CASSPKGDGYTF. DNA of the CDR3: TGTGCCAGCAGCCCCAAGGGGGACGGCTACACCTTC.

V usage is TRBV4-1 and J usage is TRBJ2-7; D unresolved. Trimming left V 1 base short and J 0 bases short, with 7 bases between. The CDR3 covers 14 residues. Germline-derived CDR1 and CDR2 are MGHRA and YSYEKL. The CDR3 spells CASSQGLFSYEQYF. The DNA for the CDR3 is TGCGCCAGCAGCCAAGGACTGTTCTCCTACGAGCAGTACTTC.

This clonotype was seen more than once but under ten times. The rearrangement links TRBV28 to TRBJ1-6; no firm D call. The germline V gene has CDR1 MDHEN and CDR2 SYDVKM. The CDR3 sequence is 15 residues long. V dropped 4 bases and J dropped 5 bases, with 12 bases sitting between them. The CDR3 sequence: CASSSLQHDNSPLHF. The CDR3 DNA reads as TGTGCCAGCAGTTCCCTCCAACACGATAATTCACCCCTCCACTTT.

The chain employs TRBV7-3 and TRBJ1-1; tentatively, D is TRBD1 (5 bases). The CDR3 consists of 15 residues. V lost 5 bases to trimming and J lost 1 base, with 14 bases between them. CDR1 SGHTA and CDR2 FQGTGA come from the germline V gene. CDR3 sequence (DNA): TGTGCCAGCAGCCGATCCGGGACCGAGAACACTGAAGCTTTCTTT. This translates into CASSRSGTENTEAFF.

CDR3 protein: CASSPIHRFNYGYTF. In nucleotides, the CDR3 is TGTGCCAGCAGTCCCATCCACAGGTTTAACTATGGCTACACCTTC. The chain carries TRBV12-3 or TRBV12-4 and TRBJ1-2; perhaps TRBD1 as D (5 bases). The CDR3 contains 15 residues. Deletions cut 5 bases from V and 1 base from J, with 14 bases between.

This clonotype was detected only a few times. The CDR3 here is CASREDRGVKYEQYF. The CDR3, as DNA: TGTGCCAGCAGGGAGGACAGGGGGGTAAAATACGAGCAGTACTTC. The gene calls are TRBV6-1 and TRBJ2-7, with 10 bases that match TRBD1. This CDR3 is built from 15 residues. The trim removed 6 bases at V and 4 bases at J, leaving 9 bases unmatched. In germline, CDR1 is MNHNS, CDR2 SASEGT.

In its sample, this clonotype was seen a few times. V and J are TRBV27 and TRBJ1-6, with TRBD1 identical over 10 bases. The CDR3 extends over 18 amino acids. The J segment lost 10 bases and the V segment lost 4 bases, leaving 16 bases of the junction unmatched. Germline V CDR1 and CDR2: MNHEY, SMNVEV (reference sequence). The CDR3 coding sequence is TGTGCCAGCAGTTCCCTTGAGCTGACAGGGGGCCTGGAATCACCCCTCCACTTT. Translated, it gives CASSSLELTGGLESPLHF.

This sequence joins TRBV12-3 or TRBV12-4 and TRBJ2-1; TRBD1 matches 7 bases. With V trimmed by 5 bases and J by 4 bases, 11 bases remained unmatched. CDR3 size: 16 residues. CDR3 nucleotide sequence: TGTGCCAGCAGTCAAACCCTGAGGGACAGATACAATGAGCAGTTCTTC. Translated: CASSQTLRDRYNEQFF.

This clonotype appeared many times. This chain uses TRBV7-8 with TRBJ1-5; D not resolved. The CDR3 spans 18 residues. Germline V lookup: CDR1 SGHVS, CDR2 FQNEAQ. With 4 bases removed from V and 1 base from J, the gap between germline ends came to 20 bases. The CDR3 loop reads CASSWDTKLPPSNQPQHF. CDR3 coding DNA: TGTGCCAGCAGCTGGGATACAAAGCTACCACCCAGCAATCAGCCCCAGCATTTT. The full variable domain, completed using reference TRBV7-8 and TRBJ1-5, is GAGVSQSPRYKVAKRGQDVALRCDPISGHVSLFWYQQALGQGPEFLTYFQNEAQLDKSGLPSDRFFAERPEGSVSTLKIQRTQQEDSAVYLCASSWDTKLPPSNQPQHFGDGTRLSIL.

The rearrangement links TRBV2 to TRBJ1-2, with 7 positions matching TRBD1. CDR3 size: 10 residues. Unmatched junction bases numbered 4, after V lost 10 bases and J lost 8 bases. CDR1 is SNHLY and CDR2 is FYNNEI in the germline V gene. CDR3: CAIRGIGYTF. The DNA for the CDR3 is TGTGCCATCAGGGGGATCGGCTACACCTTC.

Only one count was recorded for this clonotype. The V and J genes are TRBV9 and TRBJ2-7, with D perhaps given as TRBD1 or TRBD2 (5 bases each). V shed 0 bases and J shed 3 bases, with 19 bases lying between them. This CDR3 comprises 17 residues. Germline V CDR1 and CDR2: SGDLS, YYNGEE. The CDR3 here is CASSVAPRASRFYEQYF. Written as DNA, the CDR3 is TGTGCCAGCAGCGTAGCCCCCAGGGCTAGCAGATTCTACGAGCAGTACTTC.

This rearrangement joins TRBV6-6 to TRBJ2-7; 9 bases line up with TRBD1. This CDR3 region has 15 residues. Looked up from germline, CDR1 is MNHNY and CDR2 is SVGAGI (reference sequence). Unmatched junction bases numbered 7, after V lost 5 bases and J lost 2 bases. In DNA, the CDR3 is TGTGCCAGCAGTCCCCCGGGACAGGGCACCTACGAGCAGTACTTC. It encodes CASSPPGQGTYEQYF.

This clonotype was picked up a small number of times. The gene calls are TRBV4-2 and TRBJ1-2; D is possibly TRBD1 (5 bases). V dropped 0 bases and J dropped 5 bases, with 13 bases sitting between them. The CDR3 consists of 15 residues. Germline CDR1 and CDR2: LGHNA and YNFKEQ. The CDR3 is CASSQEKGTIYGYTF. The CDR3 nucleotides read TGTGCCAGCAGCCAAGAAAAGGGGACCATTTATGGCTACACCTTC.

Only one count was recorded for this clonotype. The V and J genes are TRBV7-4 and TRBJ2-2, with D hard to call. Between the trimmed V and J ends, which lost 5 bases and 1 base, there was a span of 8 bases. The CDR3 extends over 14 amino acids. Germline V CDR1 and CDR2: SGHVT, SQSDAQ. The CDR3 DNA is TGTGCCAGCAGCCCCCCGGTGAACACCGGGGAGCTGTTTTTT. As protein: CASSPPVNTGELFF.

Regarding this clonotype: The junction departs from the called germline gene at one end, perhaps through a read error. This rearrangement joins TRBV7-6 to TRBJ2-7; TRBD1 aligns across 7 bases. CDR3 length equals 17 residues. Germline values: CDR1 SGHVS, CDR2 FNYEAQ. The CDR3 region is CASSLETAGGRYGEQYF. For the CDR3, the DNA is TGTGCCAGTAGCTTAGAAACGGCAGGGGGACGGTACGGGGAGCAGTACTTC.

This chain links TRBV28 with TRBJ2-7; possibly TRBD1 for D (6 bases). CDR3 length: 13 amino acids. In germline, CDR1 is MDHEN, CDR2 SYDVKM. Trimming removed 9 bases at V and 2 bases at J, with 14 bases between. The CDR3 reads CASTGRQPYEQYF. The CDR3 DNA follows: TGTGCCAGTACAGGGAGACAACCCTACGAGCAGTACTTC.

V is TRBV7-8 and J is TRBJ1-2; D might be TRBD1 (5 bases). The germline CDR1 and CDR2 sequences are SGHVS and FQNEAQ. The CDR3 runs 13 residues. Trimming left V 5 bases short and J 8 bases short, with 15 bases between. The CDR3 here is CASSRDGLGGYTF. The CDR3 DNA sequence: TGTGCCAGCAGCCGGGACGGTCTGGGCGGCTACACCTTC.

As to this clonotype: One base away lies a much larger clone, so this may be a sequencing read error. This sequence joins TRBV7-2 and TRBJ2-7; a possible D gene is TRBD2 (5 bases). The germline V gene encodes CDR1 SGHTA and CDR2 FQGNSA. The germline V and J ends were trimmed by 5 bases and 8 bases, with 34 bases remaining between them. The CDR3 is 19 residues long. The DNA for the CDR3 is TGTGCCAGCAGCCTTATACCCCGCCTCGGGAAGCCTAGAGAGAACAAGCAGTACTTC. Translation gives CASSLIPRLGKPRENKQYF.

V gene TRBV7-3 combines with J gene TRBJ2-3, with unresolved D. The CDR3 spans 14 residues. V was shortened by 3 bases and J by 0 bases, with 7 bases between the two germline ends. CDR1 SGHTA and CDR2 FQGTGA come from the germline V gene. The CDR3 sequence is CASSFEGSTDTQYF. Here the CDR3 DNA reads TGTGCCAGCAGCTTTGAAGGGAGCACAGATACGCAGTATTTT.

The chain links TRBV19 to TRBJ1-2; 7 nucleotides agree with TRBD1. The CDR3 covers 15 residues. Germline trimming cut 3 bases from V and 4 bases from J; bases unmatched to any gene: 8. The V gene's germline CDR1 is LNHDA and CDR2 SQIVND (reference sequence). CDR3 loop: CASSMGDSSLYGYTF. CDR3 nucleotide sequence: TGTGCCAGTAGTATGGGGGACAGCTCACTCTATGGCTACACCTTC.

This clonotype was detected only a few times. The chain carries TRBV12-5 and TRBJ2-7; D may be TRBD1 (5 bases). Germline values: CDR1 LGHNT, CDR2 FRNRAP. V was clipped by 7 bases and J by 5 bases, with 9 bases between them. The CDR3 sequence is 11 residues long. The CDR3 is CASEGRDEQYF. The CDR3 nucleotides read TGTGCTAGTGAGGGCAGGGACGAGCAGTACTTC. The full variable domain, rest sourced from reference TRBV12-5 and TRBJ2-7, is DARVTQTPRHKVTEMGQEVTMRCQPILGHNTVFWYRQTMMQGLELLAYFRNRAPLDDSGMPKDRFSAEMPDATLATLKIQPSEPRDSAVYFCASEGRDEQYFGPGTRLTVT.